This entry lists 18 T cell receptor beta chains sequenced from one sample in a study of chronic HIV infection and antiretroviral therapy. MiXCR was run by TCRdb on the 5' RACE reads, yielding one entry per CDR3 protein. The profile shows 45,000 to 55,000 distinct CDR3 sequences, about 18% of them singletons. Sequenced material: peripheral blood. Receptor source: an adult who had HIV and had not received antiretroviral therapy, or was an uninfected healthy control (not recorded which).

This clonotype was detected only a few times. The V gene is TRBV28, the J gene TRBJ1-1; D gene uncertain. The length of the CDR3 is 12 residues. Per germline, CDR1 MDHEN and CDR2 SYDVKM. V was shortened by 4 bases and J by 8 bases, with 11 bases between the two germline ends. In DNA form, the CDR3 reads TGTGCCAGCAGTTATGGCCCTCCGGAAGCTTTCTTT. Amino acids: CASSYGPPEAFF.

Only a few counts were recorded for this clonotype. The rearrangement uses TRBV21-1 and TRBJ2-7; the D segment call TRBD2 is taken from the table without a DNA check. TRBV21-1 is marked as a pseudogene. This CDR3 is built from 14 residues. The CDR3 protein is CASSKSAGVYEQYF. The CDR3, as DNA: TGTGCCAGCAGCAAATCTGCGGGAGTCTACGAGCAGTACTTC.

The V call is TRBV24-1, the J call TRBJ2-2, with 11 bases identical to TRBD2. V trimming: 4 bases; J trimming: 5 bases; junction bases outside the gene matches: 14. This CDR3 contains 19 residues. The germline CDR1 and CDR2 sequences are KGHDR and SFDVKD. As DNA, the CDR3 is TGTGCCACCAGTGACCCGAGCGGACTAGCGGGTAAAGGAACCGGGGAGCTGTTTTTT. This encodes CATSDPSGLAGKGTGELFF.

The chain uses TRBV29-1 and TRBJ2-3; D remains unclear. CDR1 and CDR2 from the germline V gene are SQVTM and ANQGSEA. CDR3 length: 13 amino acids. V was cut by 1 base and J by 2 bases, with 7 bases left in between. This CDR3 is CSVEVPYTDTQYF. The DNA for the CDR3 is TGCAGCGTTGAAGTCCCCTACACAGATACGCAGTATTTT.

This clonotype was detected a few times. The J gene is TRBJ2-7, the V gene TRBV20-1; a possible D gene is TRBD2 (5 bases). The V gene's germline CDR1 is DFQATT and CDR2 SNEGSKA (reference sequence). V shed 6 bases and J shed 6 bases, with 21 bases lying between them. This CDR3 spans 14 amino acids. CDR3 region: CSAWESPSGSEQYF. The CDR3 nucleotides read TGCAGTGCCTGGGAATCCCCTTCGGGATCCGAGCAGTACTTC.

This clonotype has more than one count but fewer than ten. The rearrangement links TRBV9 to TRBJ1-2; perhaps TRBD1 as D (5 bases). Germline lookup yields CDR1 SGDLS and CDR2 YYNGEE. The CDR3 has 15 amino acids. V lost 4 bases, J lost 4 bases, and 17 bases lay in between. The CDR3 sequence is CASSPRLDTRYGYTF. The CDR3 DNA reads TGTGCCAGCAGCCCCCGATTGGACACTCGCTATGGCTACACCTTC. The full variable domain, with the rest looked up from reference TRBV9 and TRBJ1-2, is DSGVTQTPKHLITATGQRVTLRCSPRSGDLSVYWYQQSLDQGLQFLIQYYNGEERAKGNILERFSAQQFPDLHSELNLSSLELGDSALYFCASSPRLDTRYGYTFGSGTRLTVV.

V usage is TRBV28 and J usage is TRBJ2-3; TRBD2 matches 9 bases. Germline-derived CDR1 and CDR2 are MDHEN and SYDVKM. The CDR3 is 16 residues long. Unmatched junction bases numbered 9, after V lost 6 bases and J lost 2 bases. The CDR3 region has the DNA TGTGCCAGCAGCTCCCCCCGGACTAGCGTCACAGATACGCAGTATTTT. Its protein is CASSSPRTSVTDTQYF.

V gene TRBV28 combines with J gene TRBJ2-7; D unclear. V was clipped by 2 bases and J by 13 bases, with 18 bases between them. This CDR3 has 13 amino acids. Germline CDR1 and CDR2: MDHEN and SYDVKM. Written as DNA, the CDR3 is TGTGCCAGCAGTTTAAGGGCCCCCCGTGATATATACTTC. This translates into CASSLRAPRDIYF.

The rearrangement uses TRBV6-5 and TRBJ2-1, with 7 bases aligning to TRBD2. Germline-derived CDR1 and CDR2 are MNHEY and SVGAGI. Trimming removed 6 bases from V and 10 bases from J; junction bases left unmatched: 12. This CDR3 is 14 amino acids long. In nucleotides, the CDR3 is TGTGCCAGCAGCCAAAGGACTAGTCGGGACGAGCAGTTCTTC. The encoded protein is CASSQRTSRDEQFF.

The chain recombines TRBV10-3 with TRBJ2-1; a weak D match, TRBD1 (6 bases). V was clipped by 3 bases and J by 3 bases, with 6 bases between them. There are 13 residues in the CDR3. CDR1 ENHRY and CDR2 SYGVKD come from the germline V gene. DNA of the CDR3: TGTGCCATCAGTGAAGGGGGCTACAATGAGCAGTTCTTC. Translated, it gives CAISEGGYNEQFF.

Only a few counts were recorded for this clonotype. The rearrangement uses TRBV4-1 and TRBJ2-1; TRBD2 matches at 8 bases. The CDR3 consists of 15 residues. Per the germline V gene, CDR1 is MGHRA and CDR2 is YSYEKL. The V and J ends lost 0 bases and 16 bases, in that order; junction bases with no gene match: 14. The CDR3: CASSQDTMPTGGQFF. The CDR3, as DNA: TGCGCCAGCAGCCAAGATACTATGCCAACGGGAGGGCAATTCTTC.

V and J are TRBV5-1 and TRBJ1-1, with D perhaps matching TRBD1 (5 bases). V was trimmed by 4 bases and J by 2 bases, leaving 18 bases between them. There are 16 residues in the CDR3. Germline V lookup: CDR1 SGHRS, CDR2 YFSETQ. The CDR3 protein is CASSHSSTALNTEAFF. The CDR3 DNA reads TGCGCCAGCAGCCACTCATCGACAGCGCTCAACACTGAAGCTTTCTTT.

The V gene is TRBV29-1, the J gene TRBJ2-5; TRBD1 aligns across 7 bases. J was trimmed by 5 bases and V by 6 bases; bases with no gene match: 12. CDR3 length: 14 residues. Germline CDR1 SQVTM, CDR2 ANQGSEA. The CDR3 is CSVRDSERKETQYF. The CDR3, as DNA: TGCAGCGTCCGGGACAGCGAAAGGAAGGAGACCCAGTACTTC.

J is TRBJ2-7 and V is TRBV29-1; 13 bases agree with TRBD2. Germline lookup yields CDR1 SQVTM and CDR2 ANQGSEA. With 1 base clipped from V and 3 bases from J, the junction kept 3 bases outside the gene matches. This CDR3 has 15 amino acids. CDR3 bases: TGCAGCGTTGAAGGAGGACTAGCGGGAGACTACGAGCAGTACTTC. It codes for CSVEGGLAGDYEQYF.

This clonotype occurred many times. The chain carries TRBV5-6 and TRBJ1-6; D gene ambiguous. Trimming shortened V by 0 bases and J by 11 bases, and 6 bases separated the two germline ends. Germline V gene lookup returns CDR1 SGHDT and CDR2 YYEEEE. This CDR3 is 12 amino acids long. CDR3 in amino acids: CASSLGVPPLHF. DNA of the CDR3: TGTGCCAGCAGCTTGGGCGTTCCACCCCTCCACTTT.

The CDR3 spells CASTDWGELFF. CDR3 bases: TGTGCCAGTACCGATTGGGGGGAGCTGTTTTTT. The chain joins TRBV27 to TRBJ2-2, with no clear D. Trimming took off 9 bases at V and 8 bases at J, with 10 bases between the two ends. CDR1 MNHEY and CDR2 SMNVEV come from the germline V gene (reference sequence). The CDR3 extends over 11 amino acids.

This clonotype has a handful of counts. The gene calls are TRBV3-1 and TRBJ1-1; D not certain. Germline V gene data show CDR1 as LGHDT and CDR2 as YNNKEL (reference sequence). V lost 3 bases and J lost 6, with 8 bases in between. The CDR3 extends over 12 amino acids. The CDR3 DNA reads TGTGCCAGCAGCCACAGTTTTGCTGAAGCTTTCTTT. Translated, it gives CASSHSFAEAFF.

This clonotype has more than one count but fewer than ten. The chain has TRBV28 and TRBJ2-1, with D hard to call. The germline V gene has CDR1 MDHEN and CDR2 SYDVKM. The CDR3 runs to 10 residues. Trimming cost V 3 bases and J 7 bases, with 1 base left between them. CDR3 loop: CASSLNEQFF. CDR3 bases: TGTGCCAGCAGTTTGAATGAGCAGTTCTTC. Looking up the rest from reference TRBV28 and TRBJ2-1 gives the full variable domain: DVKVTQSSRYLVKRTGEKVFLECVQDMDHENMFWYRQDPGLGLRLIYFSYDVKMKEKGDIPEGYSVSREKKERFSLILESASTNQTSMYLCASSLNEQFFGPGTRLTVL.